The 22 T cell receptor beta chains given below trace back to one sample, sequenced in a study of T cell changes during pregnancy in multiple sclerosis. Clones were read by immunoSEQ multiplex PCR, and TCRdb kept only the in-frame ones, dropping some. The table has around 95,000 clones, roughly nine tenths seen once. The sample here was peripheral blood, taken after pregnancy. These receptors were obtained from a female donor in good health, enrolled as a control in a pregnancy study.

The chain recombines TRBV13 with TRBJ2-7, with TRBD2 as a possible D gene (6 bases). The CDR3 covers 15 residues. V lost 2 bases, J lost 6 bases, and 17 bases lay in between. Germline-derived CDR1 and CDR2 are PRHDT and FYEKMQ (reference sequence). The CDR3 region is CASSLWASKAGEQYF. As DNA, the CDR3 is TGTGCCAGCAGCTTATGGGCTAGCAAAGCGGGCGAGCAGTACTTC.

The rearrangement links TRBV27 to TRBJ2-1, with 8 nucleotides matching TRBD2. In germline, CDR1 is MNHEY, CDR2 SMNVEV (reference sequence). The CDR3 consists of 16 residues. V lost 5 bases to trimming and J lost 3 bases; unmatched junction nucleotides: 9. In DNA, the CDR3 is TGTGCCAGCAGTCACGTAGGAGCGGGAGACTACAATGAGCAGTTCTTC. Its protein product is CASSHVGAGDYNEQFF.

This chain connects TRBV6-1 to TRBJ2-1; weak D call: TRBD1 (6 bases). From germline, CDR1 is MNHNS and CDR2 SASEGT. This CDR3 is built from 16 residues. V lost 1 base and J lost 4, with 14 bases in between. The CDR3 here is CASSEVARGHYNEQFF. CDR3 bases: TGTGCCAGCAGTGAAGTTGCCAGGGGTCATTACAATGAGCAGTTCTTC.

V is TRBV27 and J is TRBJ2-7, with 7 bases lining up with TRBD2. This CDR3 comprises 17 residues. The V gene's germline CDR1 is MNHEY and CDR2 SMNVEV (reference sequence). V was clipped by 2 bases and J by 0 bases; unmatched bases: 10. The CDR3 DNA sequence: TGTGCCAGCAGTTTAAAGAAGACTAGCCGAATCTCCTACGAGCAGTACTTC. Its protein is CASSLKKTSRISYEQYF.

This CDR3 is CATSRDYRGPQHF. CDR3 DNA: TGTGCCACCAGCAGAGATTATCGCGGGCCCCAGCATTTT. The chain joins TRBV15 to TRBJ1-5; D remains unclear. Trimming removed 0 bases from V and 9 bases from J, with 9 bases in between. The CDR3 runs 13 residues. Germline V gene data show CDR1 as LNHNV and CDR2 as YYDKDF (reference sequence).

This chain connects TRBV10-3 to TRBJ1-1, with 10 positions matching TRBD1. CDR1 and CDR2 (germline): ENHRY, SYGVKD. CDR3 length: 14 residues. The junction had 7 bases not matched to a gene; V was cut back by 6 bases and J by 6 bases. The DNA of the CDR3 is TGTGCCATCAGCTCGACAGGGGGCGCGTCTGAAGCTTTCTTT. It specifies CAISSTGGASEAFF.

The rearrangement joins TRBV28 to TRBJ2-3, with TRBD2 as a possible D gene (5 bases). This CDR3 has 15 amino acids. V was pared by 7 bases and J by 1 base, with 15 bases between. The germline V gene encodes CDR1 MDHEN and CDR2 SYDVKM. The CDR3 loop reads CASNGRGFGTDTQYF. CDR3 coding DNA: TGTGCCAGCAATGGGAGAGGGTTCGGCACAGATACGCAGTATTTT.

CDR3 residues: CASSWTSGIYNEQFF. The CDR3 DNA reads as TGTGCCAGCAGCTGGACTAGCGGGATTTACAATGAGCAGTTCTTC. This chain joins TRBV7-9 and TRBJ2-1; 12 nucleotides align to TRBD2. The CDR3 is 15 residues long. Germline trimming cut 4 bases from V and 4 bases from J; bases unmatched to any gene: 2. Germline V gene sequence: CDR1 SEHNR, CDR2 FQNEAQ (reference sequence). Together with reference TRBV7-9 and TRBJ2-1, the CDR3 gives the full variable domain: DTGVSQNPRHKITKRGQNVTFRCDPISEHNRLYWYRQTLGQGPEFLTYFQNEAQLEKSRLLSDRFSAERPKGSFSTLEIQRTEQGDSAMYLCASSWTSGIYNEQFFGPGTRLTVL.

This chain connects TRBV29-1 to TRBJ1-1; 10 bases map to TRBD1. This CDR3 is 13 amino acids long. Germline V gives CDR1 SQVTM, CDR2 ANQGSEA. V was pared by 4 bases and J by 2 bases, with 1 base of the junction left unmatched. CDR3 bases: TGCAGCGTTGGGACAGGGGGTAACACTGAAGCTTTCTTT. Translation gives CSVGTGGNTEAFF.

This chain joins TRBV7-8 and TRBJ2-7; possible D gene TRBD1, 6 bases. Germline CDR1 SGHVS, CDR2 FQNEAQ. Trimming cost V 0 bases and J 4 bases, with 13 bases left between them. This CDR3 has 15 residues. CDR3 DNA: TGTGCCAGCAGCTTAGCACAGGGAACCGTATACGAGCAGTACTTC. This translates into CASSLAQGTVYEQYF. Based on the CDR3 plus reference TRBV7-8 and TRBJ2-7, the full variable domain is GAGVSQSPRYKVAKRGQDVALRCDPISGHVSLFWYQQALGQGPEFLTYFQNEAQLDKSGLPSDRFFAERPEGSVSTLKIQRTQQEDSAVYLCASSLAQGTVYEQYFGPGTRLTVT.

The chain links TRBV7-8 to TRBJ2-1, with D hard to call. Looked up from germline, CDR1 is SGHVS and CDR2 is FQNEAQ. Between the trimmed V and J ends, which lost 3 bases and 6 bases, there was a span of 9 bases. CDR3 length: 13 residues. The CDR3 DNA reads TGTGCCAGCAGCTTTAGTAGCCCCAATGAGCAGTTCTTC. This gives the protein CASSFSSPNEQFF.

The J gene is TRBJ1-2, the V gene TRBV6-5; 8 bases map to TRBD1. Germline assignment: CDR1 MNHEY and CDR2 SVGAGI. This CDR3 spans 13 amino acids. J was trimmed by 4 bases and V by 7 bases; bases with no gene match: 5. The CDR3 coding sequence is TGTGCCAGCACCCGACAGGGGAGCTATGGCTACACCTTC. Translated, it gives CASTRQGSYGYTF.

The rearrangement uses TRBV5-8 and TRBJ1-2; D gene unclear. CDR1 and CDR2 from the germline V gene are SGHTS and YDEGEE. The CDR3 extends over 15 amino acids. Trimming pared 2 bases from V and 4 bases from J, leaving 15 bases between. CDR3 residues: CASSLASGWGYGYTF. DNA for the CDR3: TGTGCCAGCAGCTTAGCTAGCGGCTGGGGCTATGGCTACACCTTC.

This chain uses TRBV19 with TRBJ2-2, with D unclear. The germline CDR1 and CDR2 sequences are LNHDA and SQIVND (reference sequence). The germline V and J ends were trimmed by 5 bases and 0 bases, with 13 bases remaining between them. This CDR3 has 16 amino acids. CDR3: CASSPLPGSNTGELFF. The CDR3 DNA follows: TGTGCCAGTAGTCCCCTCCCGGGTTCGAACACCGGGGAGCTGTTTTTT.

The rearrangement joins TRBV2 to TRBJ2-1; 8 nucleotides agree with TRBD2. The ends lost 4 bases at V and 0 bases at J; junction bases unmatched: 2. There are 15 residues in the CDR3. Germline CDR1 reads SNHLY; CDR2 reads FYNNEI. The CDR3 region is CASSGRGGSYNEQFF. CDR3 DNA: TGTGCCAGCAGTGGACGGGGGGGCTCCTACAATGAGCAGTTCTTC.

The CDR3 sequence is CASSLPMSEKLFF. In DNA, the CDR3 is TGCGCCAGCAGCTTGCCCATGTCTGAAAAACTGTTTTTT. The V call is TRBV5-1, the J call TRBJ1-4; D is unclear. This CDR3 is 13 amino acids long. Germline V gives CDR1 SGHRS, CDR2 YFSETQ. The V and J ends lost 1 base and 7 bases respectively, with 8 bases between them.

This chain uses TRBV19 with TRBJ2-7; D gene ambiguous. This CDR3 is 12 amino acids long. CDR1 is LNHDA and CDR2 is SQIVND in the germline V gene (reference sequence). Trimming removed 3 bases at V and 6 bases at J, with 9 bases between. The CDR3 region has the DNA TGTGCCAGTAGTATCGCAGGTTCCGAGCAGTACTTC. This codes for CASSIAGSEQYF. Full variable domain (remainder filled in from reference TRBV19 and TRBJ2-7): DGGITQSPKYLFRKEGQNVTLSCEQNLNHDAMYWYRQDPGQGLRLIYYSQIVNDFQKGDIAEGYSVSREKKESFPLTVTSAQKNPTAFYLCASSIAGSEQYFGPGTRLTVT.

This clone was found once. The V call is TRBV7-9, the J call TRBJ2-1; 11 bases are shared with TRBD1. The germline gives CDR1 SEHNR, CDR2 FQNEAQ (reference sequence). After removal of 5 bases from V and 2 bases from J, the junction contained 5 bases not matched to a gene. This CDR3 region has 16 residues. The DNA of the CDR3 is TGTGCCAGCAGCCGGGACAGGGGGGTCACCTACAATGAGCAGTTCTTC. Its protein is CASSRDRGVTYNEQFF.

This chain connects TRBV13 to TRBJ2-1; tentative D call: TRBD2 (6 bases). Trimming took 3 bases from V and 4 from J, leaving 16 bases between them. Germline V gene lookup returns CDR1 PRHDT and CDR2 FYEKMQ (reference sequence). The CDR3 sequence is 16 residues long. CDR3 in DNA: TGTGCCAGCAGCTTCAAGACTAGTTGGGGGTACAATGAGCAGTTCTTC. This codes for CASSFKTSWGYNEQFF.

V gene TRBV27 combines with J gene TRBJ2-4, with 10 bases identical to TRBD2. This CDR3 is built from 18 residues. Germline CDR1 and CDR2: MNHEY and SMNVEV (reference sequence). V lost 5 bases and J lost 1; bases outside the gene matches: 11. Here the CDR3 reads CASSGAGGPLFAKNIQYF. CDR3 coding DNA: TGTGCCAGCAGTGGAGCGGGAGGGCCTCTGTTTGCCAAAAACATTCAGTACTTC.

The J gene is TRBJ2-1, the V gene TRBV5-8; 12 positions agree with TRBD2. Germline V lookup: CDR1 SGHTS, CDR2 YDEGEE. V shed 4 bases and J 5 bases; nucleotides not matched to a gene: 10. The CDR3 length is 17 residues. The CDR3 DNA follows: TGTGCCAGCAGCATCGGACTAGCGGGGTGGGCTCACAATGAGCAGTTCTTC. It codes for CASSIGLAGWAHNEQFF.

This clone is a singleton in its sample. The chain couples TRBV5-5 to TRBJ2-5; no definite D call. The CDR3 totals 15 residues. Trimming took 0 bases from V and 4 from J, leaving 13 bases between them. Germline lookup yields CDR1 SGHKS and CDR2 YYEKEE (reference sequence). CDR3 coding DNA: TGTGCCAGCAGCTTGGCTCCTCAAAAGCGAGAGACCCAGTACTTC. Protein sequence: CASSLAPQKRETQYF.